A selection of T cell receptor beta chains follows, all from one sample in a study of T-cell reconstitution after alpha-beta-depleted transplantation in children. A single record per CDR3 protein comes from TCRdb applying MiXCR to the PCR reads. The sample contains some 340,000 distinct CDR3 sequences, 10% of which appear only once. This material consisted of PBMCs from the stem cell graft donor, taken from the stem cell graft. The receptors were sampled from a human donor who donated a stem cell graft to a child with acute lymphoblastic leukemia. The conserved cysteine and the conserved F or W are not part of the CDR3 here. Fields, in order: V gene, clone size, D gene, CDR3 protein. A D gene is named only where the DNA matches it firmly. Clone size, where shown, is once, few, many, or a class for clones that have expanded.

TRBV28,-,TRBD1,ASRWDRGLQESQY
TRBV12-3/TRBV12-4,few,-,ASDSGLNTEAF
TRBV7-2,-,TRBD2,ASSYAGVYYEQY
TRBV30,few,TRBD1,AWSRQGGPGYT
TRBV7-2,many,-,ASSSPGLASRKFTDTQY
TRBV4-1,few,TRBD1,ASSQEGQPNTEAF
TRBV7-6,-,-,ASSLDRGTNSGNTIY
TRBV2,many,-,ASKGKLADINEQF
TRBV10-3,-,-,AIRGNSDEKLF
TRBV6-5,-,TRBD2,ASSYSAGGDLVTDTQY
TRBV7-9,-,TRBD2,ASSFWTSHEQF
TRBV7-9,-,-,ASRDGIFGTGELF
TRBV5-1,-,TRBD2,ASSGGGLASYEQY
TRBV20-1,-,TRBD2,SARDVSGRAYEQY
TRBV5-6,many,-,ASSLGGAYEQF
TRBV6-1,-,-,ASKRGAAYEQY
TRBV28,-,TRBD2,ASMTSGRTYEQY
TRBV9,many,-,ASSVAGGPETQY
TRBV7-2,-,TRBD2,ASSLTSAKTQY
TRBV19,few,-,ASSKSLTVGTEAF
TRBV29-1,many,-,SVEPPVTSTDTQY
TRBV6-5,many,-,ASSPTGLNTEAF
TRBV5-1,many,-,ASSLQSATSTDTQY
TRBV19,few,-,ASSIGGLGYNEQF
TRBV4-3,few,-,ASRPSTDTGELF
TRBV10-3,-,-,AISESGVRGFSYEQY
TRBV5-1,-,TRBD2,ASSLMGLAGMNTGELF
TRBV5-1,few,-,ASSRGFQETQY
TRBV29-1,many,-,SVEVPPSYEQY
TRBV5-1,-,TRBD2,ASSLAASGSITDTQY
TRBV3-1,-,-,ASSHLTGELF
TRBV7-6,-,TRBD1,ALGTGAYNEQF
TRBV7-9,few,TRBD1,ASSSRQGLHGYT
TRBV5-1,-,-,ASSADGGEYQPQH
TRBV5-6,-,-,ASSPGYAPPQERSGNTIY
TRBV20-1,few,TRBD1,SARDRAVLGQY
TRBV10-3,many,TRBD2,AISKREGTDTQY
TRBV5-1,many,TRBD1,ASSTKGARAF
TRBV7-2,many,-,ASSSKSSQY
TRBV5-1,few,-,ASSLVWDGNEQF
TRBV7-8,-,-,ASSLVPGATEAF
TRBV20-1,-,-,SAREAAYEQY
TRBV5-1,-,-,ASSASIAETQY
TRBV6-1,-,-,ASSRRVQYEQY
TRBV4-3,-,-,ASSQEPGPKNTEAF
TRBV12-3/TRBV12-4,few,-,ASSDTGPGEKLF
TRBV6-2/TRBV6-3,-,-,ASSYEDTYEQY
TRBV5-1,few,TRBD1,ASSAGTGTHNEQF
TRBV7-2,-,TRBD1,ASSYRGAYTQY
TRBV5-1,few,TRBD1,ASSFGTGIERAF
TRBV6-5,many,-,ASSPAGAYEQY
TRBV2,few,TRBD2,ASRGSGRAAYNEQF
TRBV28,many,TRBD2,ASTPGLVYEQY
TRBV6-5,-,-,ASSPLGSDNEQF
TRBV7-2,-,-,ASSLGRRGVYEQY
TRBV29-1,many,TRBD2,SVEKSGRMGYEQY
TRBV20-1,once,-,SATSWAGSKETQY
TRBV5-3,-,-,ARSPVRVSNQPQH
TRBV5-1,many,TRBD1,ASSLDGRGYEQY